A selection of T cell receptor beta chains follows, all from one sample in a study of T cells in Graves' hyperthyroidism and ophthalmopathy. TCRdb reprocessed the multiplex PCR reads with MiXCR, giving one entry per CDR3 protein. The table shows more than 450,000 distinct CDR3 sequences, with approximately 20% occurring only once. Input material: blood. The receptors were sampled from a man aged 35 to 55 with Graves' ophthalmopathy. The conserved cysteine and the conserved F or W are not part of the CDR3 here. Size tells how often a clone was seen (once, few, many) or the class of an expanded clone, and some rows leave it out.

many	TRBJ2-1	TRBV2	ASRGGLAPYNEQF
.	TRBJ1-5	TRBV28	ASSSSGATSNQPQH
many	TRBJ2-1	TRBV2	ATGHNEQF
.	TRBJ2-7	TRBV5-1	ASSLANRYEQY
many	TRBJ2-1	TRBV7-3	ASSLTSTSTGLEYNEQF
once	TRBJ2-1	TRBV30	AWSRLAGGNEQF
.	TRBJ2-7	TRBV29-1	SVEDRDHSYEQY
few	TRBJ2-7	TRBV27	ATQKGGGGEQY
few	TRBJ2-1	TRBV20-1	SGLSYNEQF
few	TRBJ1-1	TRBV5-1	ASSSTGATEAF
.	TRBJ2-3	TRBV6-1	ASRRGGYSSTDTQY
.	TRBJ1-2	TRBV14	ASSQGLRVGYT
few	TRBJ2-7	TRBV7-2	ASSLGHRYEQY
.	TRBJ2-1	TRBV7-8	ASSWRASSYNEQF
few	TRBJ1-2	TRBV7-9	ASSLGGIGGYT